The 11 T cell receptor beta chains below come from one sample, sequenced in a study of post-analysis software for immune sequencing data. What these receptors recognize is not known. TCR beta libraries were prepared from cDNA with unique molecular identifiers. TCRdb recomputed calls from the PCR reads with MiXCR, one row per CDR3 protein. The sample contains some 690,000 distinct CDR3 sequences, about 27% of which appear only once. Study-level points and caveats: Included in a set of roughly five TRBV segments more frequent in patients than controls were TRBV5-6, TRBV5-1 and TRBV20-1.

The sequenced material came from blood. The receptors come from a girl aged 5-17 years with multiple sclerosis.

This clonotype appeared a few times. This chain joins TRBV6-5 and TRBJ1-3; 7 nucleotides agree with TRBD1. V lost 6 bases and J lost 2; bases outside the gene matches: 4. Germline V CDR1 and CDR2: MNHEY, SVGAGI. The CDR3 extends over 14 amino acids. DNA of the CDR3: TGTGCCAGCAGAACCGGGACAGCTGGAAACACCATATATTTT. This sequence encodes CASRTGTAGNTIYF.

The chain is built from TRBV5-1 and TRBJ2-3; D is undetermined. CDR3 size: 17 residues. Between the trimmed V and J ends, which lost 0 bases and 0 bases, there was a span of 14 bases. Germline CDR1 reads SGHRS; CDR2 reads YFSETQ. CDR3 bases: TGCGCCAGCAGCTTGGGGTGGCCACGCTTTAGCACAGATACGCAGTATTTT. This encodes CASSLGWPRFSTDTQYF.

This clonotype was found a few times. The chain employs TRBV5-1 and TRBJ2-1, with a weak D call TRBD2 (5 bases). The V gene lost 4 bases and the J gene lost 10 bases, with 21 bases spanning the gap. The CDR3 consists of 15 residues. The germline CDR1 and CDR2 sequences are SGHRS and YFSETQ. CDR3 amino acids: CASSPGTTMAFEQFF. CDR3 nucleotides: TGCGCCAGCAGCCCGGGAACGACGATGGCTTTCGAGCAGTTCTTC.

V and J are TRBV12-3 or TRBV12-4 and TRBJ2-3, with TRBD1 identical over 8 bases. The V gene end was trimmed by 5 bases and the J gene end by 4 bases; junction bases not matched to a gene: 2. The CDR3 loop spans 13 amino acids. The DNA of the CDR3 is TGTGCCAGCAGTGTGACAGGGGCAGATACGCAGTATTTT. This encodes CASSVTGADTQYF.

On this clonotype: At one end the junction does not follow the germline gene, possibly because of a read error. In DNA form, the CDR3 reads TGCAGCGTTGAATTCTCCCTAGCGGCCAATGGGCAGTTCTTC. Encoded protein: CSVEFSLAANGQFF. The gene calls are TRBV29-1 and TRBJ2-1; 7 nucleotides line up with TRBD2. This CDR3 is built from 14 residues. Germline assignment: CDR1 SQVTM and CDR2 ANQGSEA.

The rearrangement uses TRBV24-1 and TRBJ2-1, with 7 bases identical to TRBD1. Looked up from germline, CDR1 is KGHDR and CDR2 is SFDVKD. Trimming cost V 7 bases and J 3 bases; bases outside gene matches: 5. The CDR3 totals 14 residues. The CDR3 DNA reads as TGTGCCACCAGCGGGACAGCTAACTACAATGAGCAGTTCTTC. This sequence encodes CATSGTANYNEQFF.

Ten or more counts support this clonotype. This CDR3 is CASSRTSGQETQYF. The CDR3 coding sequence is TGTGCCAGCAGCCGTACTAGCGGACAAGAGACCCAGTACTTC. The rearrangement uses TRBV7-9 and TRBJ2-5; 8 nucleotides align to TRBD2. The CDR3 is made up of 14 amino acids. Trimming took 5 bases from V and 2 from J; bases not matched to a gene: 4. Per the germline V gene, CDR1 is SEHNR and CDR2 is FQNEAQ (reference sequence). Together with reference TRBV7-9 and TRBJ2-5, the CDR3 gives the full variable domain: DTGVSQNPRHKITKRGQNVTFRCDPISEHNRLYWYRQTLGQGPEFLTYFQNEAQLEKSRLLSDRFSAERPKGSFSTLEIQRTEQGDSAMYLCASSRTSGQETQYFGPGTRLLVL.

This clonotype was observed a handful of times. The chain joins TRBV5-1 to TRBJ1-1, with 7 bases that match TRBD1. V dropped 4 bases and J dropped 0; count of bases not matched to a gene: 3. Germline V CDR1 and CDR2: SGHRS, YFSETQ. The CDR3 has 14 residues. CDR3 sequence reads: CASSRDSVNTEAFF. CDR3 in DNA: TGCGCCAGCAGCCGGGACAGTGTGAACACTGAAGCTTTCTTT.

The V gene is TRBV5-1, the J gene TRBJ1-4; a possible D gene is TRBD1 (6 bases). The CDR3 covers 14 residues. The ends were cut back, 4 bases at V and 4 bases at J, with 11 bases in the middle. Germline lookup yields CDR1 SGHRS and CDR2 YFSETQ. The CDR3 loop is CASSRQEFNEKLFF. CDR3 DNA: TGCGCCAGCAGCCGACAGGAGTTTAATGAAAAACTGTTTTTT.

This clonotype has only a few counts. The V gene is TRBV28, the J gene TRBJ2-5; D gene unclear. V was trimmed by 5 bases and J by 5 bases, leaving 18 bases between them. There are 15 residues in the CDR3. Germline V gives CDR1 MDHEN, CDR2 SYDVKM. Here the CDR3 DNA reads TGTGCCAGCAGTGCTGACCTCGTTCTGGGGGAGACCCAGTACTTC. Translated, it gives CASSADLVLGETQYF.

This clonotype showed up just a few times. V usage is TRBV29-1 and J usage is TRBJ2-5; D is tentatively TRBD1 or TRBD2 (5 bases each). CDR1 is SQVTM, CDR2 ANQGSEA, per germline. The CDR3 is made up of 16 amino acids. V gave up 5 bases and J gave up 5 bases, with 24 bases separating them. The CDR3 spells CSVQPPSGPLAETQYF. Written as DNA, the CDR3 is TGCAGCGTTCAACCCCCTTCGGGGCCATTAGCGGAGACCCAGTACTTC.